These 25 T cell receptor beta chains came from one sample sequenced in a study of cytomegalovirus exposure and HLA in healthy donors. Method: immunoSEQ multiplex PCR; TCRdb's copy keeps in-frame clones and lacks some. The sample yields 150,000 to 200,000 clones, approximately 86% seen once. Material for sequencing was PBMCs. Receptor source: a woman aged 18-29 years in good health and CMV-seronegative.

This chain connects TRBV6-5 to TRBJ1-1, with 10 positions matching TRBD1. Per the germline V gene, CDR1 is MNHEY and CDR2 is SVGAGI. The CDR3 contains 14 residues. V lost 4 bases to trimming and J lost 4 bases; unmatched junction nucleotides: 3. The CDR3: CASSSTGGITEAFF. The CDR3 nucleotides are TGTGCCAGCAGTTCGACAGGGGGCATCACTGAAGCTTTCTTT.

The chain employs TRBV4-3 and TRBJ2-7; TRBD1 matches 8 bases. The J segment lost 1 base and the V segment lost 6 bases, leaving 8 bases of the junction unmatched. Germline CDR1 LGHNA, CDR2 YSLEER. This CDR3 spans 15 amino acids. This CDR3 reads CASSQTWTGSYEQYF. The DNA for the CDR3 is TGCGCCAGCAGTCAAACTTGGACAGGGTCCTACGAGCAGTACTTC.

This clone occurred a few times. The chain couples TRBV10-3 to TRBJ1-4; D remains ambiguous. CDR1 and CDR2 from the germline V gene are ENHRY and SYGVKD. The CDR3 has 15 residues. V lost 0 bases, J lost 6 bases, and 11 bases lay in between. CDR3 sequence (DNA): TGTGCCATCAGTGAGTCAAGCAATCGGTATGAAAAACTGTTTTTT. Amino acids: CAISESSNRYEKLFF.

V usage is TRBV4-3 and J usage is TRBJ2-5; unclear D gene. V dropped 1 base and J dropped 4 bases, with 10 bases sitting between them. Looked up from germline, CDR1 is LGHNA and CDR2 is YSLEER. The CDR3 covers 14 residues. CDR3 sequence: CASSQAQDRETQYF. The CDR3 bases are TGCGCCAGCAGCCAAGCCCAAGATAGAGAGACCCAGTACTTC.

The V and J genes are TRBV12-5 and TRBJ2-1, with 9 bases aligning to TRBD2. The V and J ends lost 5 bases and 6 bases, in that order; junction bases with no gene match: 8. CDR3 length equals 15 residues. Germline V lookup: CDR1 LGHNT, CDR2 FRNRAP. In DNA, the CDR3 is TGTGCTAGTGGTCCACGACTAGCGGCCCTCAATGAGCAGTTCTTC. It is translated as CASGPRLAALNEQFF.

The rearrangement links TRBV5-6 to TRBJ2-3, with D maybe TRBD2 (5 bases). Trimming pared 0 bases from V and 8 bases from J, leaving 19 bases between. The germline V gene has CDR1 SGHDT and CDR2 YYEEEE. This CDR3 has 16 residues. The DNA for the CDR3 is TGTGCCAGCAGCTTGGTCGAGCGGTACCTCCCCGGTACGCAGTATTTT. It is translated as CASSLVERYLPGTQYF.

V and J are TRBV18 and TRBJ1-6, with a tentative D call TRBD1 (5 bases). Trimming pared 3 bases from V and 13 bases from J, leaving 13 bases between. The CDR3 length is 13 residues. Looked up from germline, CDR1 is KGHSH and CDR2 is LQKENI. Here the CDR3 reads CASSPGGAGPLHF. The CDR3 DNA is TGTGCCAGCTCACCCGGAGGGGCCGGCCCCCTCCACTTT.

This clone was counted between two and nine times. V is TRBV4-3 and J is TRBJ1-5; D is unclear. CDR3 length: 13 amino acids. CDR1 is LGHNA, CDR2 YSLEER, per germline. V was trimmed by 0 bases and J by 9 bases, leaving 9 bases between them. The CDR3 sequence: CASSQDQEGPQHF. The CDR3 coding sequence is TGCGCCAGCAGCCAAGATCAGGAGGGGCCCCAGCATTTT.

The chain carries TRBV14 and TRBJ2-2; D is perhaps TRBD2 (6 bases). V was cut by 0 bases and J by 0 bases, with 11 bases left in between. Germline V gene data show CDR1 as SGHDN and CDR2 as FVKESK. The CDR3 is made up of 17 amino acids. CDR3 sequence reads: CASSQDSASANTGELFF. CDR3 bases: TGTGCCAGCAGCCAAGATTCGGCTAGCGCGAACACCGGGGAGCTGTTTTTT. Using reference TRBV14 and TRBJ2-2 for the parts outside the CDR3, the full variable domain is EAGVTQFPSHSVIEKGQTVTLRCDPISGHDNLYWYRRVMGKEIKFLLHFVKESKQDESGMPNNRFLAERTGGTYSTLKVQPAELEDSGVYFCASSQDSASANTGELFFGEGSRLTVL.

The chain uses TRBV11-2 and TRBJ1-4; TRBD1 agrees at 7 bases. This CDR3 contains 15 residues. Trimming removed 5 bases from V and 0 bases from J; junction bases left unmatched: 3. From germline, CDR1 is SGHAT and CDR2 FQNNGV. The CDR3 nucleotides are TGTGCCAGCAGCCCCCAGGGGGCAACTAATGAAAAACTGTTTTTT. It encodes CASSPQGATNEKLFF.

The genes are TRBV6-5 and TRBJ2-7, with D perhaps matching TRBD2 (5 bases). Trimming stripped 4 bases from V and 0 bases from J, with 13 bases between. This CDR3 has 15 amino acids. Germline V lookup: CDR1 MNHEY, CDR2 SVGAGI. The CDR3 bases are TGTGCCAGCAGTTTCCTCGGAGGCAGCTCCTACGAGCAGTACTTC. Amino acids: CASSFLGGSSYEQYF.

This clone was seen once. The rearrangement joins TRBV9 to TRBJ2-1; 12 nucleotides align to TRBD2. The CDR3 extends over 19 amino acids. V shed 0 bases and J 7 bases; nucleotides not matched to a gene: 14. Per the germline V gene, CDR1 is SGDLS and CDR2 is YYNGEE. This CDR3 reads CASSVGTPTGLAGGNEQFF. The CDR3 region has the DNA TGTGCCAGCAGCGTAGGCACCCCCACTGGGCTAGCGGGGGGGAATGAGCAGTTCTTC.

The chain carries TRBV19 and TRBJ1-6; D is ambiguous. CDR3 length: 15 residues. Germline V gene lookup returns CDR1 LNHDA and CDR2 SQIVND (reference sequence). Deletions cut 0 bases from V and 10 bases from J, with 13 bases between. The CDR3 is CASSIDKGPGSPLHF. The CDR3 DNA reads TGTGCCAGTAGTATAGATAAGGGCCCGGGATCACCCCTCCACTTT.

V gene TRBV7-3 combines with J gene TRBJ1-1, with a weak D call TRBD1 (6 bases). CDR1 is SGHTA and CDR2 is FQGTGA in the germline V gene. The V end lost 5 bases, the J end lost 4 bases, and 17 bases lay between the germline ends. CDR3 size: 15 residues. CDR3 DNA sequence: TGTGCCAGCAGCAAAACTCCAGGGGAATTCACTGAAGCTTTCTTT. The encoded protein is CASSKTPGEFTEAFF.

This clone has a single count. The V gene is TRBV11-2, the J gene TRBJ1-2, with TRBD1 identical over 7 bases. The junction had 10 bases not matched to a gene; V was cut back by 3 bases and J by 9 bases. CDR3 length: 14 amino acids. Germline CDR1 reads SGHAT; CDR2 reads FQNNGV. CDR3 residues: CASSLSGQPKSYTF. The CDR3 bases are TGTGCCAGCAGCTTGTCGGGACAGCCTAAGAGCTACACCTTC. The whole variable domain, filled in from reference TRBV11-2 and TRBJ1-2, reads EAGVAQSPRYKIIEKRQSVAFWCNPISGHATLYWYQQILGQGPKLLIQFQNNGVVDDSQLPKDRFSAERLKGVDSTLKIQPAKLEDSAVYLCASSLSGQPKSYTFGSGTRLTVV.

This chain uses TRBV4-3 with TRBJ2-1; the match to TRBD2 covers 15 bases. The germline V gene encodes CDR1 LGHNA and CDR2 YSLEER. Trimming removed 0 bases from V and 9 bases from J; junction bases left unmatched: 6. The length of the CDR3 is 17 residues. The CDR3: CASSQDTWTSGRGEQFF. Here the CDR3 DNA reads TGCGCCAGCAGCCAAGATACGTGGACTAGCGGGAGGGGTGAGCAGTTCTTC.

The chain is built from TRBV5-4 and TRBJ2-3; D ambiguous. Trimming cost V 7 bases and J 4 bases, with 16 bases left between them. CDR3 length: 14 residues. Germline assignment: CDR1 SGHNT and CDR2 YYREEE (reference sequence). CDR3 nucleotides: TGTGCCAGCCACGCGACATCAAACTCAGATACGCAGTATTTT. Its protein product is CASHATSNSDTQYF.

This chain links TRBV13 with TRBJ1-1, with 8 bases matching TRBD1. In germline, CDR1 is PRHDT, CDR2 FYEKMQ (reference sequence). The CDR3 extends over 15 amino acids. V was clipped by 5 bases and J by 4 bases; unmatched bases: 9. CDR3 bases: TGTGCCAGCAGCCCCGGACAGGGTTCGGGCACTGAAGCTTTCTTT. Encoded protein: CASSPGQGSGTEAFF.

The chain employs TRBV9 and TRBJ2-2; weak D call: TRBD2 (5 bases). V was clipped by 0 bases and J by 3 bases, with 6 bases between them. The CDR3 runs to 14 residues. CDR1 is SGDLS and CDR2 is YYNGEE in the germline V gene. Here the CDR3 reads CASSVDGDTGELFF. In DNA, the CDR3 is TGTGCCAGCAGCGTAGACGGGGACACCGGGGAGCTGTTTTTT.

The CDR3 spells CASRTTGSRYQPQHF. CDR3 nucleotide sequence: TGTGCCAGCAGGACGACCGGGAGCCGCTACCAGCCCCAGCATTTT. The chain combines TRBV7-2 with TRBJ1-5, with D unresolved. This CDR3 has 15 residues. The V gene lost 6 bases and the J gene lost 7 bases, with 19 bases spanning the gap. Germline loops: CDR1 SGHTA, CDR2 FQGNSA.

This chain connects TRBV29-1 to TRBJ2-7; 7 bases map to TRBD1. The V gene end was trimmed by 6 bases and the J gene end by 3 bases; junction bases not matched to a gene: 5. The CDR3 length is 12 residues. The germline V gene encodes CDR1 SQVTM and CDR2 ANQGSEA. The CDR3 coding sequence is TGCAGCGTCGCCGGGACAGACTACGAGCAGTACTTC. This codes for CSVAGTDYEQYF.

This chain joins TRBV5-1 and TRBJ1-1; 7 positions match TRBD1. The CDR3 has 15 amino acids. In germline, CDR1 is SGHRS, CDR2 YFSETQ. With V trimmed by 4 bases and J by 0 bases, 6 bases remained unmatched. The CDR3 region has the DNA TGCGCCAGCAGCCTTACGACAGGGATGAACACTGAAGCTTTCTTT. This translates into CASSLTTGMNTEAFF.

CDR3 protein: CAISESGRVETANTEAFF. CDR3 DNA: TGTGCCATCAGTGAATCGGGCAGGGTTGAGACGGCGAACACTGAAGCTTTCTTT. This rearrangement joins TRBV10-3 to TRBJ1-1; weak D call: TRBD1 (5 bases). This CDR3 spans 18 amino acids. Per germline, CDR1 ENHRY and CDR2 SYGVKD. V was pared by 3 bases and J by 1 base, with 21 bases between.

This rearrangement joins TRBV7-8 to TRBJ2-1, with TRBD2 identical over 7 bases. The germline V gene has CDR1 SGHVS and CDR2 FQNEAQ. This CDR3 comprises 17 residues. With V trimmed by 5 bases and J by 0 bases, 10 bases remained unmatched. The CDR3: CASSQVRASGSYNEQFF. The CDR3 coding sequence is TGTGCCAGCAGCCAGGTGAGGGCTAGCGGCTCCTACAATGAGCAGTTCTTC. The complete variable domain, with remaining parts taken from reference TRBV7-8 and TRBJ2-1, reads GAGVSQSPRYKVAKRGQDVALRCDPISGHVSLFWYQQALGQGPEFLTYFQNEAQLDKSGLPSDRFFAERPEGSVSTLKIQRTQQEDSAVYLCASSQVRASGSYNEQFFGPGTRLTVL.

Of note for this clone: Sequence at one end of the junction differs from germline and may be a read error. The rearrangement uses TRBV6-5 and TRBJ1-4; 8 bases line up with TRBD1. The CDR3 sequence is 12 residues long. CDR1 MNHEY and CDR2 SVGAGI come from the germline V gene. The CDR3 DNA reads as TGTGCCAGCAGTTATGGCCAGGGGGCCCTGGTTTTT. Residues: CASSYGQGALVF.